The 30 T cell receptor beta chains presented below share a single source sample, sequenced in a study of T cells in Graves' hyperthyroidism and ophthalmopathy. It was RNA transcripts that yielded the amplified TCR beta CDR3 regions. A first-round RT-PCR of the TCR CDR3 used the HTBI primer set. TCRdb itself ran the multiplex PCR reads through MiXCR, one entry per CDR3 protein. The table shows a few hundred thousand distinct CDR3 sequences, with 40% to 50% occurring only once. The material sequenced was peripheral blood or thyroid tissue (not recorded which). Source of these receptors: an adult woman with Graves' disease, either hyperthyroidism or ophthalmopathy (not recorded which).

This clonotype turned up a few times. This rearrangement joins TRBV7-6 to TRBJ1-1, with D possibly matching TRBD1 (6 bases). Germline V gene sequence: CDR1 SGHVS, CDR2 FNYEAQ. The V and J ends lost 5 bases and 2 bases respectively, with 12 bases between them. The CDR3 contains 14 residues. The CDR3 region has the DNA TGTGCCAGCAGCCCTCGGACAGAAAACACTGAAGCTTTCTTT. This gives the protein CASSPRTENTEAFF.

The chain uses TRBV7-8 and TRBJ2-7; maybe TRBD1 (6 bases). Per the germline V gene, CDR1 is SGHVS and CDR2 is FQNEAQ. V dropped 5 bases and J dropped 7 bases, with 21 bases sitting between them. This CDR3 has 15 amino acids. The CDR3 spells CASSRTGNTPGEQYF. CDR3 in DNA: TGTGCCAGCAGCCGCACAGGGAACACACCTGGGGAGCAGTACTTC.

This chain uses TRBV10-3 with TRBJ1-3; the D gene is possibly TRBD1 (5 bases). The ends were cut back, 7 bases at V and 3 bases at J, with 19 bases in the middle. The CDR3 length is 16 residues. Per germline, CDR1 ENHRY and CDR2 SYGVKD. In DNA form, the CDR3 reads TGTGCCATCACCCAGTACAGCTCAGGGAGTGGAAACACCATATATTTT. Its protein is CAITQYSSGSGNTIYF.

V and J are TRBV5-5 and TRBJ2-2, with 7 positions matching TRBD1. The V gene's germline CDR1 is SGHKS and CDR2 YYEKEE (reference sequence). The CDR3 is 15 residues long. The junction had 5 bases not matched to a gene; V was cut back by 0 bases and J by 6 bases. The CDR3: CASSLGDQGAGELFF. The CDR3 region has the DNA TGTGCCAGCAGCTTGGGGGACCAGGGGGCCGGGGAGCTGTTTTTT. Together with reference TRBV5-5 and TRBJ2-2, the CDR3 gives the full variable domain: DAGVTQSPTHLIKTRGQQVTLRCSPISGHKSVSWYQQVLGQGPQFIFQYYEKEERGRGNFPDRFSARQFPNYSSELNVNALLLGDSALYLCASSLGDQGAGELFFGEGSRLTVL.

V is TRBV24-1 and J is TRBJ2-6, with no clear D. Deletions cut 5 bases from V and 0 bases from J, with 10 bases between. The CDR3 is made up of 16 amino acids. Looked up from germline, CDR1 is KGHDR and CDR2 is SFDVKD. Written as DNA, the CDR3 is TGTGCCACCAGTGCCAGAACCGACTCTGGGGCCAACGTCCTGACTTTC. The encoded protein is CATSARTDSGANVLTF.

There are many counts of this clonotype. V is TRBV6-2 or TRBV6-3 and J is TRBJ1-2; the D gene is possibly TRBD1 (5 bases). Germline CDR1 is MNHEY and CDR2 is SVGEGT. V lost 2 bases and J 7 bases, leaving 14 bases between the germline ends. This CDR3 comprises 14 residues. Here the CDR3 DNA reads TGTGCCAGCAGTTACGGAGGCAGGGTCGGTGGCTACACCTTC. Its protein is CASSYGGRVGGYTF.

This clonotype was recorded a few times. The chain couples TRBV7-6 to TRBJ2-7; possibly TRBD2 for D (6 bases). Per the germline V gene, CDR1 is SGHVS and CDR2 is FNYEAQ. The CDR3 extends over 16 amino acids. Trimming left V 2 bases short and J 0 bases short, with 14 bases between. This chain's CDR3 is CASSLLGGTGSYEQYF. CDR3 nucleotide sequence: TGTGCCAGCAGCTTATTAGGCGGGACCGGCTCCTACGAGCAGTACTTC. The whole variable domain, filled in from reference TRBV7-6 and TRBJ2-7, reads GAGVSQSPRYKVTKRGQDVALRCDPISGHVSLYWYRQALGQGPEFLTYFNYEAQQDKSGLPNDRFSAERPEGSISTLTIQRTEQRDSAMYRCASSLLGGTGSYEQYFGPGTRLTVT.

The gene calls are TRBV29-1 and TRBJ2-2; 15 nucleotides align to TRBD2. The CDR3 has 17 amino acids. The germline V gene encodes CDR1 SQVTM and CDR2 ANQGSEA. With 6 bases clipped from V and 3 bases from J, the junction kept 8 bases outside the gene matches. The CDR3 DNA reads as TGCAGCGTCCATGGACTAGCGGGGGGGCCGGACACCGGGGAGCTGTTTTTT. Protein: CSVHGLAGGPDTGELFF.

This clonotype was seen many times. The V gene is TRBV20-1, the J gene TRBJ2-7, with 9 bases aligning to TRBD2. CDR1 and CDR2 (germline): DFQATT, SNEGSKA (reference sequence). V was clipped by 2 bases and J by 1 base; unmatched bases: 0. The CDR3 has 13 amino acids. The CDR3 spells CSARLAGSYEQYF. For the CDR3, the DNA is TGCAGTGCTAGACTAGCGGGATCCTACGAGCAGTACTTC.

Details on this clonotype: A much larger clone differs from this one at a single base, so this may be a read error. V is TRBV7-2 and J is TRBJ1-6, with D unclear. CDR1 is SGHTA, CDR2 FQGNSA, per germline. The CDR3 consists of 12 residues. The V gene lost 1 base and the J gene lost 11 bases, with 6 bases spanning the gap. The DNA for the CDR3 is TGTGCCAGCAGCTTAGGGAATCCACCCCTCCACTTT. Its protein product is CASSLGNPPLHF.

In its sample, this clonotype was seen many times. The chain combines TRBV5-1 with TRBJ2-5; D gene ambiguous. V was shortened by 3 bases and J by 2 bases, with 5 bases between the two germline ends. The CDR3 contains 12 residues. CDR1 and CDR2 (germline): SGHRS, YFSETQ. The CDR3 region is CASSSEQETQYF. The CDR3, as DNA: TGCGCCAGCAGCTCGGAACAAGAGACCCAGTACTTC.

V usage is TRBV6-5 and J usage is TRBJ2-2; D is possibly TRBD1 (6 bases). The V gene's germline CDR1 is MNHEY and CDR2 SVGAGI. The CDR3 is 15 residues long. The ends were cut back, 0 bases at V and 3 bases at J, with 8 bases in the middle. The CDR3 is CASSYSGAHTGELFF. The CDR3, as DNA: TGTGCCAGCAGTTACTCGGGGGCGCACACCGGGGAGCTGTTTTTT.

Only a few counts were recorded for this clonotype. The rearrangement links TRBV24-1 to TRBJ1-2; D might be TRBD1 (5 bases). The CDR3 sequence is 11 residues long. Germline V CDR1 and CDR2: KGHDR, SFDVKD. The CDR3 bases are TGTGACACTTCCGGGGACGATGGCTACACCTTC. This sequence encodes CDTSGDDGYTF.

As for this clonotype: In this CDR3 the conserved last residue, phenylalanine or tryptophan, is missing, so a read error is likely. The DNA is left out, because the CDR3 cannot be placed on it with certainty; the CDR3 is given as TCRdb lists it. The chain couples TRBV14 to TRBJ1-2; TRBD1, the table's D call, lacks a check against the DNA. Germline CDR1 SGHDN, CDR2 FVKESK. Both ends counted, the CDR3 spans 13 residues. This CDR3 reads CASSGGVTMATQS.

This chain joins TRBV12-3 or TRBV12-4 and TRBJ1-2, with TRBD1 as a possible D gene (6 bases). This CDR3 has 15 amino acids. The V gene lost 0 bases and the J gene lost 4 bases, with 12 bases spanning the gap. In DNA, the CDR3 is TGTGCCAGCAGTTTAGCAACAGGGTTGGGCTATGGCTACACCTTC. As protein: CASSLATGLGYGYTF.

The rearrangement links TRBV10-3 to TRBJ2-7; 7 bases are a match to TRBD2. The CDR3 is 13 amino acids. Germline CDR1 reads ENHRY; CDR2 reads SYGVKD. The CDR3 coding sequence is TGTGCTAGGCTGGGACTAAGAACCGGCGAGCAGTACTTC. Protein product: CARLGLRTGEQYF.

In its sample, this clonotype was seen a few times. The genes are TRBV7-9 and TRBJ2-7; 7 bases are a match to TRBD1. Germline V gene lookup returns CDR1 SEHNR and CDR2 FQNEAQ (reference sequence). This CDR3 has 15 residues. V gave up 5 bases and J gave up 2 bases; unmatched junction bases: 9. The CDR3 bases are TGTGCCAGCAGCCCCCCGGTTACAGGGGCCTACGAGCAGTACTTC. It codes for CASSPPVTGAYEQYF.

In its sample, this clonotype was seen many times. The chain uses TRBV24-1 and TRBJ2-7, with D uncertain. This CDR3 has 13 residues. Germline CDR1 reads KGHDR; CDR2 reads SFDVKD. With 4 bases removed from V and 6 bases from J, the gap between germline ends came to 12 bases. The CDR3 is CATSDPNEREQYF. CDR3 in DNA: TGTGCCACCAGTGACCCTAACGAACGCGAGCAGTACTTC.

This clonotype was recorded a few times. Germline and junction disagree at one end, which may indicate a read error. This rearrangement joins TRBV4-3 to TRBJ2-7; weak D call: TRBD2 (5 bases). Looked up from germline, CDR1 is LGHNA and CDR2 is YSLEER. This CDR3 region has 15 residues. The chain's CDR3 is CASSQDVGSAGELYF. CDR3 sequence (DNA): TGCGCCAGCAGCCAAGATGTCGGGTCGGCCGGGGAGCTGTACTTC.

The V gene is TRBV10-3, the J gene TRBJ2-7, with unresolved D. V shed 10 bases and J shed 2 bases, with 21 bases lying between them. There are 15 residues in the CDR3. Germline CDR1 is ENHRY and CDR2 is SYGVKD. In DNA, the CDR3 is TGTGCCACAGCCATCCGTCTTACCTCAACCTACGAGCAGTACTTC. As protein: CATAIRLTSTYEQYF.

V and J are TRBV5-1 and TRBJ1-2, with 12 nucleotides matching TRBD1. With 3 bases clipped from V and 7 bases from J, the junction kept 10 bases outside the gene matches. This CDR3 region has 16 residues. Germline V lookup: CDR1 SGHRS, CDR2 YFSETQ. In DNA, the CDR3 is TGCGCCAGCAGCTCCGGGACAGGGGGCGGTTCATTTGGCTACACCTTC. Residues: CASSSGTGGGSFGYTF.

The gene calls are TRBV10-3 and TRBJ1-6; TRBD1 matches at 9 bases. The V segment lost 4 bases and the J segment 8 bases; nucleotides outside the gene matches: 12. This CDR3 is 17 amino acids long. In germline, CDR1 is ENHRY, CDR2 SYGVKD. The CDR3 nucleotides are TGTGCCATCAGTGCTAGGTTTAGACAGGGGGAGGATTCACCCCTCCACTTT. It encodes CAISARFRQGEDSPLHF.

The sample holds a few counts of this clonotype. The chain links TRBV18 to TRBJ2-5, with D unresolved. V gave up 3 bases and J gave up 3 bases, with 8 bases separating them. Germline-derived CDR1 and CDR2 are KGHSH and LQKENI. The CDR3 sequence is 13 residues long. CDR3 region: CASSPRTKETQYF. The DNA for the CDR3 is TGTGCCAGCTCACCCCGGACCAAAGAGACCCAGTACTTC.

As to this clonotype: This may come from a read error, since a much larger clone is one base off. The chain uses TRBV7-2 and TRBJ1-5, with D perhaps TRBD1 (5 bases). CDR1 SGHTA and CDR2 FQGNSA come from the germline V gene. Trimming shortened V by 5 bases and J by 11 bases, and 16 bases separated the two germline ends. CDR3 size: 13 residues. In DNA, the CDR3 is TGTGCCAGCAGCCAAGGAGGGGCGAAGGCCCAGCATTTT. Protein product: CASSQGGAKAQHF. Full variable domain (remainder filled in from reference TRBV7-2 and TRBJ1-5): GAGVSQSPSNKVTEKGKDVELRCDPISGHTALYWYRQSLGQGLEFLIYFQGNSAPDKSGLPSDRFSAERTGGSVSTLTIQRTQQEDSAVYLCASSQGGAKAQHFGDGTRLSIL.

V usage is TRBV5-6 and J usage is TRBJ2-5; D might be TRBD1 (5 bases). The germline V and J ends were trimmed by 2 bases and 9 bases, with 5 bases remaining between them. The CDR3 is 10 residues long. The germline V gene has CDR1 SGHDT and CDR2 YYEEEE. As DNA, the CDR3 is TGTGCCAGCAGCTTACAGGCCCAGTACTTC. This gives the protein CASSLQAQYF.

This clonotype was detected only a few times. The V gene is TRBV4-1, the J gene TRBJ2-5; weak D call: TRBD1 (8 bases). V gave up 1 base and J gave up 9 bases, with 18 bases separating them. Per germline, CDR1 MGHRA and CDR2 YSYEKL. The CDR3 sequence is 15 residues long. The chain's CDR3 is CASSQADRGGQPQYF. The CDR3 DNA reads TGCGCCAGCAGCCAAGCTGACAGGGGAGGGCAGCCCCAGTACTTC.

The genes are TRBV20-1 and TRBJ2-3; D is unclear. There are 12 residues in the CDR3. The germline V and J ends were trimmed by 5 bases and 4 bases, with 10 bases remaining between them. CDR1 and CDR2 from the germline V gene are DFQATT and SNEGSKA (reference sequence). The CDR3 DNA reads TGCAGTGCTCTACCAAGGGCAGATACGCAGTATTTT. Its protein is CSALPRADTQYF.

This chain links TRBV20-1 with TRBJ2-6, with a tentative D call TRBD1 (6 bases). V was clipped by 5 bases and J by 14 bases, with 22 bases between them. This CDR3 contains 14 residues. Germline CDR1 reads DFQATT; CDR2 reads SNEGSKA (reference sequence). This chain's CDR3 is CSAQAPGQGPLLTF. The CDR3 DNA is TGCAGTGCTCAAGCCCCGGGGCAGGGGCCGCTCCTGACTTTC.

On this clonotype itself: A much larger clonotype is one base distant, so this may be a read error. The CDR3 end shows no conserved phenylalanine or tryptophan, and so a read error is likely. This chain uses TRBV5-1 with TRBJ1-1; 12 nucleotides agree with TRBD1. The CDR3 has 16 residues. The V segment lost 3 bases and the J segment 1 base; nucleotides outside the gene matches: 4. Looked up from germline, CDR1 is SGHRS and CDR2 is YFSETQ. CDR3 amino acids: CASSSGQGASNTEAFS. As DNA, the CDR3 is TGCGCCAGCAGCTCGGGACAGGGGGCCTCGAACACTGAAGCTTTCTCT.

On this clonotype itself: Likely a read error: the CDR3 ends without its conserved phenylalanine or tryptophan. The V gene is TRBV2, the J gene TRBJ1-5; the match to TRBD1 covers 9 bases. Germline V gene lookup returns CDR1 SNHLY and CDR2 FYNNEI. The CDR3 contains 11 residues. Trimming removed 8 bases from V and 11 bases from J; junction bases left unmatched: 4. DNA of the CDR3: TGTGCCAGCGGGACAGGGCAGACCCAGCATCTT. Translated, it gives CASGTGQTQHL.